What follows are 3 T cell receptor beta chains derived from one specimen sequenced in a study of T-cell reconstitution after alpha-beta-depleted transplantation in children. Unique molecular identifiers were incorporated into the prepared TCRbeta library. TCRdb re-called the PCR reads through MiXCR, storing one row per CDR3 protein. The data show some 180,000 distinct CDR3 sequences, about 7% seen once. Material: PBMCs, obtained before TCRalphabeta/CD19-depleted stem cell transplant. The receptor set was obtained from a boy younger than 10 with acute lymphoblastic leukemia, due to receive a stem cell transplant.

The V gene is TRBV7-9, the J gene TRBJ1-1; D is possibly TRBD1 (5 bases). In germline, CDR1 is SEHNR, CDR2 FQNEAQ (reference sequence). The CDR3 sequence is 12 residues long. With 2 bases removed from V and 6 bases from J, the gap between germline ends came to 7 bases. The CDR3 is CASSLKGAEAFF. CDR3 DNA sequence: TGTGCCAGCAGCTTAAAAGGGGCTGAAGCTTTCTTT.

This clonotype came up many times. CDR3 protein: CASSQDWGLASNEQFF. The CDR3 DNA reads TGCGCCAGCAGCCAAGATTGGGGACTAGCGAGCAATGAGCAGTTCTTC. The rearrangement links TRBV4-3 to TRBJ2-1, with 10 bases lining up with TRBD2. The V gene's germline CDR1 is LGHNA and CDR2 YSLEER. The CDR3 contains 16 residues. V lost 0 bases to trimming and J lost 6 bases; unmatched junction nucleotides: 5.

This clonotype showed up many times. The V and J genes are TRBV19 and TRBJ1-4; D might be TRBD1 (5 bases). Trimming cost V 11 bases and J 0 bases, with 13 bases left between them. The length of the CDR3 is 14 residues. Germline CDR1 is LNHDA and CDR2 is SQIVND (reference sequence). The CDR3 here is CAWGNIATNEKLFF. As DNA, the CDR3 is TGTGCCTGGGGGAATATTGCAACTAATGAAAAACTGTTTTTT. The full variable domain, with the rest looked up from reference TRBV19 and TRBJ1-4, is DGGITQSPKYLFRKEGQNVTLSCEQNLNHDAMYWYRQDPGQGLRLIYYSQIVNDFQKGDIAEGYSVSREKKESFPLTVTSAQKNPTAFYLCAWGNIATNEKLFFGSGTQLSVL.